This paragraph covers one T cell receptor (beta chain) sequence. Its specificity is unknown. The data are from a study of brain metastases from non-small cell lung cancer. Study results and caveats: Compared with primary tumors, brain metastases showed less T-cell infiltration. In 55% to 70% of brain metastases, T-cell clones were expanded compared with matched primary tumors. Brain metastases shared most TCR repertoire with primaries, with sparse T cells.

This table comes from immunoSEQ multiplex PCR, and its TCRdb copy is limited to in-frame clones, with some not included. Of fewer than 5,000 clones in the sample, over 75% were seen once. V was pared by 6 bases and J by 0 bases, with 8 bases between. This CDR3 contains 14 residues. Per the germline V gene, CDR1 is SGHTA and CDR2 is FQGTGA. This TCR was recovered from a donor aged 40 or older with non-small cell lung cancer. Sequencing input: tissue from a brain metastasis. This sequence joins TRBV7-3 and TRBJ2-2; no reliable D call. The CDR3 DNA reads as TGTGCCAGCAGACAGTCTACGAACACCGGGGAGCTGTTTTTT. Translated, it gives CASRQSTNTGELFF.